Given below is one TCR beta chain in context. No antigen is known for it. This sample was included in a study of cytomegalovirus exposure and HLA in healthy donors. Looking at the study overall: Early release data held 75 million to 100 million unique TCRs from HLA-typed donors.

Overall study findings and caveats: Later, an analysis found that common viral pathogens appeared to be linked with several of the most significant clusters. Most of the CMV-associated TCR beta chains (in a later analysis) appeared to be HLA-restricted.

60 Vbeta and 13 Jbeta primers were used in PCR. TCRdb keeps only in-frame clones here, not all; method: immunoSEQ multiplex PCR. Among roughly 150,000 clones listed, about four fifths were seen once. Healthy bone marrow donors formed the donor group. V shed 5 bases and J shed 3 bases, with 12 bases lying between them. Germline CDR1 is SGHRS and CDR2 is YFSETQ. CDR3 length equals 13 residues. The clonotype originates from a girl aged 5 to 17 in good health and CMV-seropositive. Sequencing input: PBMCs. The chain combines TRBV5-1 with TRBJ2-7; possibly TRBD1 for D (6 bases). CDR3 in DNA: TGCGCCAGCAGAGGGCAGGGGCTCTACGAGCAGTACTTC. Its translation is CASRGQGLYEQYF. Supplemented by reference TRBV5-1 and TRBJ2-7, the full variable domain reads KAGVTQTPRYLIKTRGQQVTLSCSPISGHRSVSWYQQTPGQGLQFLFEYFSETQRNKGNFPGRFSGRQFSNSRSEMNVSTLELGDSALYLCASRGQGLYEQYFGPGTRLTVT.